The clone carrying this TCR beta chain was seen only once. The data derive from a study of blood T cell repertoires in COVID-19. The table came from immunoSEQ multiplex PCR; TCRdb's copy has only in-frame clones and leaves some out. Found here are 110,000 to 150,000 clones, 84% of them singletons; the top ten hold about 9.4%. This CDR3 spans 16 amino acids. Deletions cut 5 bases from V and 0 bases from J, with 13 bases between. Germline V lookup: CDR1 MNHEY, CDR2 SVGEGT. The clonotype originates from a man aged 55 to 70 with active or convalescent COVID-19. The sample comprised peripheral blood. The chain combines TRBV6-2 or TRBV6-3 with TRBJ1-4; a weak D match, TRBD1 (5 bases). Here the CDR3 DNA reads TGTGCCAGCAGTCGACAGCCTTCTGCAACTAATGAAAAACTGTTTTTT. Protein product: CASSRQPSATNEKLFF.